This T cell receptor (beta chain) stems from a study of T cell responses to AZD1222 COVID-19 vaccine. About the research overall: Second-dose intervals near 4 or 12 weeks were combined.

Of note for this clone: The antigen is unknown.

Germline V CDR1 and CDR2: LNHDA, SQIVND (reference sequence). The CDR3 spans 14 residues. V lost 8 bases to trimming and J lost 0 bases, with 10 bases between them. Study-wide points: Donor demographics were predominantly white British with a female majority; clonal diversity may be underestimated. Recipients of AZD1222 seropositive at baseline numbered only 6 or 7. Spike-specific TCR breadth and depth were elevated following two AZD1222 doses.

Libraries were prepared by immunoSEQ multiplex PCR; TCRdb keeps only in-frame clonotypes and omits some of them. The sample carries approximately 150,000 clones, less than 90% recorded once. V usage is TRBV19 and J usage is TRBJ2-2; D possibly matches TRBD1 or TRBD2 (5 bases each). The specimen was peripheral blood, collected on day 0 of AZD1222 vaccination. The receptor's source is an adult in good health. CDR3 sequence (DNA): TGTGCCAGTCGGGACCGATCGAACACCGGGGAGCTGTTTTTT. Amino acid sequence: CASRDRSNTGELFF.